This TCR beta chain was recorded in a study of graft-versus-host responses after intestinal transplantation. The germline V gene has CDR1 SEHNR and CDR2 FQNEAQ (reference sequence). The V and J ends lost 3 bases and 4 bases, in that order; junction bases with no gene match: 6. The CDR3 extends over 15 amino acids. Clones were read by immunoSEQ multiplex PCR, and TCRdb kept only the in-frame ones, dropping some. In the table there are around 84,000 clones, 75% to 90% of which are singletons. Worth noting for this clone: The antigen is undetermined.

The sequencing used unstimulated CD8+ T cells sorted from spleen or lymph node cells, collected before intestinal transplant. This receptor was obtained from a human donor who received an intestinal transplant. V usage is TRBV7-9 and J usage is TRBJ2-5; the match to TRBD2 covers 9 bases. The CDR3 spells CASSLKLAGVETQYF. The CDR3 DNA reads as TGTGCCAGCAGCTTGAAATTAGCGGGGGTAGAGACCCAGTACTTC.